This TCR beta chain was sequenced in a study of blood T cell repertoires in COVID-19. Using immunoSEQ multiplex PCR, the repertoire was profiled, and TCRdb retains in-frame clones only, with some absent. The sample carries approximately 480,000 clones, approximately 89% recorded once. The CDR3 extends over 15 amino acids. Trimming pared 1 base from V and 2 bases from J, leaving 12 bases between. Germline-derived CDR1 and CDR2 are SGHVS and FNYEAQ. Sequencing input: peripheral blood. The chain uses TRBV7-6 and TRBJ2-7, with a weak D call TRBD1 (5 bases). This clonotype was obtained from a man between 18 and 29 years old with COVID-19, enrolled during active disease. This CDR3 is CASSLDDSSAYEQYF. Written as DNA, the CDR3 is TGTGCCAGCAGCTTAGATGACAGCTCTGCCTACGAGCAGTACTTC.